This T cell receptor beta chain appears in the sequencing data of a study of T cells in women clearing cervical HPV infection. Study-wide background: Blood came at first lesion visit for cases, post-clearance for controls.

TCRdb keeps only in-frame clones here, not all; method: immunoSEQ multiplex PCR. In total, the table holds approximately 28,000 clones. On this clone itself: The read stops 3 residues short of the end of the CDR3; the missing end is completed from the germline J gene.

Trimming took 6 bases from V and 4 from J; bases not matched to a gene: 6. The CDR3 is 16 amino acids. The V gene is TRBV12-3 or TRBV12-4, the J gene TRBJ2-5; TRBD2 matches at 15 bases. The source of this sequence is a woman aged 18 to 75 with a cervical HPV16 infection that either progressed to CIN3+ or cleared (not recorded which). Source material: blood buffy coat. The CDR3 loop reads CASSWTSGGGRETQYF. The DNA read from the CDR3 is TGTGCCAGCAGCTGGACTAGCGGGGGGGGGCGAGAGACC.